The 11 T cell receptor beta chains in this list originate from one sample, sequenced in a study of blood T cells in healthy people across ages. With a J-beta primer mix and a sample-barcoded 5' primer, a second PCR ran 7 to 11 cycles. TCRdb reprocessed the 5' RACE reads via MiXCR and lists one record per CDR3 protein. The sample has around 990,000 distinct CDR3 sequences, around 27% seen once. The same data also contributed to another study, on T cells of mothers and their children.

The specimen sequenced was blood. The source is a girl between 2 and 10 years old in good health.

This clonotype was seen a few times. This chain joins TRBV6-2 or TRBV6-3 and TRBJ1-2; TRBD1 aligns across 8 bases. J gave up 8 bases and V 0 bases, and 11 bases lay outside the gene matches. The CDR3 runs 16 residues. CDR1 is MNHEY and CDR2 is SVGEGT in the germline V gene. The CDR3: CASSYSTPTGVGGYTF. DNA for the CDR3: TGTGCCAGCAGTTACTCGACACCGACAGGGGTAGGCGGCTACACCTTC.

This clonotype has just a few counts. The chain joins TRBV6-6 to TRBJ1-1, with 8 bases lining up with TRBD1. Per the germline V gene, CDR1 is MNHNY and CDR2 is SVGAGI (reference sequence). This CDR3 region has 14 residues. Trimming at V came to 2 bases and at J to 6 bases, leaving 5 bases not matched to a gene. CDR3 DNA: TGTGCCAGCAGTTACGGACAGGGCAGGTCTGAAGCTTTCTTT. Encoded protein: CASSYGQGRSEAFF.

The J gene is TRBJ1-4, the V gene TRBV2; TRBD1 aligns across 7 bases. With 8 bases clipped from V and 6 bases from J, the junction kept 3 bases outside the gene matches. Germline CDR1 and CDR2: SNHLY and FYNNEI. The CDR3 loop spans 12 amino acids. The CDR3 nucleotides are TGTGCCAGCCTCGACAGGGATGAAAAACTGTTTTTT. This sequence encodes CASLDRDEKLFF.

The chain recombines TRBV19 with TRBJ1-1; tentative D call: TRBD1 (5 bases). Germline V gene data show CDR1 as LNHDA and CDR2 as SQIVND (reference sequence). The CDR3 totals 16 residues. V was cut by 2 bases and J by 5 bases, with 18 bases left in between. The CDR3 is CASSIRGAGSETEAFF. CDR3 in DNA: TGTGCCAGTAGTATACGAGGTGCAGGGAGTGAGACTGAAGCTTTCTTT. Using reference TRBV19 and TRBJ1-1 for the parts outside the CDR3, the full variable domain is DGGITQSPKYLFRKEGQNVTLSCEQNLNHDAMYWYRQDPGQGLRLIYYSQIVNDFQKGDIAEGYSVSREKKESFPLTVTSAQKNPTAFYLCASSIRGAGSETEAFFGQGTRLTVV.

CDR3 coding DNA: TGTGCCAGCAGCTTTTCCGGGACTAGCGGGAGACCAGATACGCAGTATTTT. It translates to CASSFSGTSGRPDTQYF. The chain uses TRBV5-6 and TRBJ2-3; 14 bases are shared with TRBD2. Trimming removed 2 bases from V and 4 bases from J; junction bases left unmatched: 6. The CDR3 is made up of 17 amino acids. Germline V gene lookup returns CDR1 SGHDT and CDR2 YYEEEE.

This clonotype was found a few times. The CDR3 DNA sequence: TGCAGTGCTAGTGAGGGCTTCAGGACTGGGGAAGGGACCCAGTACTTC. Protein product: CSASEGFRTGEGTQYF. V and J are TRBV20-1 and TRBJ2-5, with D tentatively TRBD2 (5 bases). The V gene lost 3 bases and the J gene lost 7 bases, with 24 bases spanning the gap. CDR1 and CDR2 from the germline V gene are DFQATT and SNEGSKA (reference sequence). This CDR3 is 16 amino acids long.

This rearrangement joins TRBV5-5 to TRBJ2-6; D unclear. Trimming pared 2 bases from V and 0 bases from J, leaving 6 bases between. In germline, CDR1 is SGHKS, CDR2 YYEKEE (reference sequence). This CDR3 is 15 amino acids long. CDR3 sequence (DNA): TGTGCCAGCAGCTTCTCCGCCTCTGGGGCCAACGTCCTGACTTTC. Translation: CASSFSASGANVLTF.

The chain couples TRBV6-2 or TRBV6-3 to TRBJ2-5; tentative D call: TRBD2 (5 bases). This CDR3 region has 13 residues. Germline V CDR1 and CDR2: MNHEY, SVGEGT. V lost 5 bases and J lost 7, with 14 bases in between. CDR3 bases: TGTGCCAGCAGTCCAAACGGAGGTGGGACCCAGTACTTC. Its translation is CASSPNGGGTQYF.

The chain combines TRBV4-1 with TRBJ1-1; D is uncertain. The V gene's germline CDR1 is MGHRA and CDR2 YSYEKL. The CDR3 is 14 residues long. Trimming pared 0 bases from V and 6 bases from J, leaving 11 bases between. CDR3 residues: CASSQERPGSEAFF. For the CDR3, the DNA is TGCGCCAGCAGCCAAGAACGCCCGGGTTCTGAAGCTTTCTTT.

This sequence joins TRBV4-3 and TRBJ2-3; D is unresolved. The CDR3 is 16 residues long. V lost 0 bases to trimming and J lost 4 bases, with 14 bases between them. Germline V gives CDR1 LGHNA, CDR2 YSLEER. DNA of the CDR3: TGCGCCAGCAGCCAAGATTTAGGGTCCCCCGCAGATACGCAGTATTTT. Protein product: CASSQDLGSPADTQYF.

A few counts support this clonotype. CDR3 sequence reads: CASSFVHSAGGNEQFF. CDR3 bases: TGTGCCAGCAGCTTCGTCCATTCGGCGGGGGGCAATGAGCAGTTCTTC. The rearrangement links TRBV13 to TRBJ2-1, with 8 positions matching TRBD2. The germline V gene has CDR1 PRHDT and CDR2 FYEKMQ (reference sequence). This CDR3 comprises 16 residues. The V segment lost 3 bases and the J segment 6 bases; nucleotides outside the gene matches: 10.